The 3 T cell receptor beta chains listed next were all sequenced from one sample in a study of blood T cell repertoires in COVID-19. Generated by immunoSEQ multiplex PCR, the TCRdb table keeps only in-frame clones and is missing some. The repertoire holds roughly 360,000 clones, with around 87% as singletons. The sequenced material came from PBMCs or T cells enriched from blood (not recorded which). These receptors were collected from a man aged 25 to 45 who had recovered from COVID-19.

This chain links TRBV4-1 with TRBJ2-1, with 8 bases aligning to TRBD2. Germline V gives CDR1 MGHRA, CDR2 YSYEKL. This CDR3 contains 17 residues. With V trimmed by 0 bases and J by 7 bases, 11 bases remained unmatched. CDR3 nucleotide sequence: TGCGCCAGCAGCCAAGATGGCGGGGGGCTATATACGAATGAGCAGTTCTTC. Amino acids: CASSQDGGGLYTNEQFF.

This chain connects TRBV25-1 to TRBJ1-2; no clear D gene. Trimming took 3 bases from V and 3 from J, leaving 8 bases between them. The CDR3 has 13 residues. Germline V gene lookup returns CDR1 MGHDK and CDR2 SYGVNS. CDR3 residues: CASSDTGYYGYTF. The CDR3, as DNA: TGTGCCAGCAGTGATACGGGATACTATGGCTACACCTTC.

The rearrangement uses TRBV6-5 and TRBJ1-5; TRBD1 is a possible D gene (6 bases). The V gene's germline CDR1 is MNHEY and CDR2 SVGAGI. Trimming shortened V by 0 bases and J by 6 bases, and 15 bases separated the two germline ends. This CDR3 region has 16 residues. The CDR3 is CASSYSRAGAGQPQHF. In DNA, the CDR3 is TGTGCCAGCAGTTACTCGAGGGCAGGGGCGGGTCAGCCCCAGCATTTT.